Shown below are 6 T cell receptor beta chains from a single sample sequenced in a study of shared clonotypes between healthy human individuals. Clones were read by immunoSEQ multiplex PCR, and TCRdb kept only the in-frame ones, dropping some. The sample holds about 1,800,000 clones, 85% to 95% seen once. Naive CD8 isolation took CD45RO-negative cells positively selected for CCR7 and excluded terminally differentiated effector memory CD45RA+ cells. Material for sequencing was naive CD8+ T cells sorted from blood. The origin of the receptors is a man aged 18-30 years in good health.

The chain joins TRBV6-6 to TRBJ2-3; D call uncertain. Germline V gives CDR1 MNHNY, CDR2 SVGAGI (reference sequence). Between the trimmed V and J ends, which lost 5 bases and 4 bases, there was a span of 19 bases. The CDR3 covers 16 residues. The CDR3 protein is CASSPTSLHGADTQYF. CDR3 DNA sequence: TGTGCCAGCAGTCCTACGTCGCTGCATGGGGCAGATACGCAGTATTTT.

The chain has TRBV6-1 and TRBJ1-3; D perhaps matches TRBD1 (5 bases). Trimming removed 10 bases from V and 1 base from J, with 11 bases in between. The CDR3 extends over 13 amino acids. The germline gives CDR1 MNHNS, CDR2 SASEGT. CDR3 amino acids: CAIGRDSGNTIYF. CDR3 bases: TGTGCCATCGGCAGGGATTCTGGAAACACCATATATTTT.

This clone appeared once. This chain joins TRBV5-1 and TRBJ2-5; no clear D. Trimming stripped 4 bases from V and 5 bases from J, with 18 bases between. Germline loops: CDR1 SGHRS, CDR2 YFSETQ. The CDR3 has 15 residues. The CDR3 nucleotides are TGCGCCAGCAGCGCTTCTATCGGTTTGGCGGAGACCCAGTACTTC. Encoded protein: CASSASIGLAETQYF.

The chain is built from TRBV7-6 and TRBJ2-3; D is undetermined. V was shortened by 5 bases and J by 0 bases, with 12 bases between the two germline ends. This CDR3 spans 15 amino acids. Germline assignment: CDR1 SGHVS and CDR2 FNYEAQ. The CDR3 bases are TGTGCCAGCAGCGGAGAACTAACTAGCACAGATACGCAGTATTTT. Its protein is CASSGELTSTDTQYF.

J is TRBJ2-2 and V is TRBV4-1; 9 bases line up with TRBD1. Germline V gene sequence: CDR1 MGHRA, CDR2 YSYEKL. The CDR3 totals 16 residues. J lost 2 bases, V lost 3 bases, and 4 bases had no gene match. This chain's CDR3 is CASSHRQGVNTGELFF. CDR3 nucleotide sequence: TGCGCCAGCAGCCACAGACAGGGGGTAAACACCGGGGAGCTGTTTTTT.

This clone was counted ten times or more. This chain connects TRBV6-5 to TRBJ2-2; D is possibly TRBD1 (5 bases). This CDR3 spans 14 amino acids. The ends were cut back, 8 bases at V and 6 bases at J, with 16 bases in the middle. CDR1 is MNHEY, CDR2 SVGAGI, per germline. This CDR3 is CASPEPRAAGELFF. The CDR3 DNA sequence: TGTGCCAGCCCGGAGCCCAGGGCGGCCGGGGAGCTGTTTTTT.